This T cell receptor beta chain was sequenced in a study of cytomegalovirus exposure and HLA in healthy donors. Findings and limits, study-wide: Most TCR sequences proved rare, with some public TCRs found in many donors.

Trimming cost V 0 bases and J 7 bases, with 10 bases left between them. Germline V CDR1 and CDR2: SGHTA, FQGNSA. The CDR3 consists of 14 residues. Produced via immunoSEQ multiplex PCR; TCRdb's table is partial and in-frame only. The sample lists 68,000 or so clones; around 93% were seen once. Comments on this clone: Its cognate antigen is unknown.

The donors were part of the validation cohort, which consisted of some 120 subjects and was separate from the first cohort of 666 subjects. Specimen: PBMCs. The chain is built from TRBV7-2 and TRBJ2-1; the D gene is possibly TRBD1 (5 bases). The sequence derives from a man aged 18 to 30 in good health and CMV-seronegative. The chain's CDR3 is CASSLALRVNEQFF. The CDR3 nucleotides are TGTGCCAGCAGCTTAGCGCTCAGGGTAAATGAGCAGTTCTTC.